These 23 T cell receptor beta chains were all obtained from the same sample, sequenced in a study of blood T cell repertoires in COVID-19. Clones were sequenced by immunoSEQ multiplex PCR, and TCRdb holds only the in-frame ones, with some missing. The sample holds fewer than 150,000 clones; about 88% are singletons and the top ten take 3.4%. Sequencing was carried out using peripheral blood. All receptors derive from a middle-aged man with acute or convalescent COVID-19.

This chain joins TRBV18 and TRBJ1-6; no clear D. The CDR3 totals 15 residues. V lost 1 base, J lost 3 bases, and 7 bases lay in between. Germline V lookup: CDR1 KGHSH, CDR2 LQKENI. Here the CDR3 DNA reads TGTGCCAGCTCACCACTGAGCGACTATAATTCACCCCTCCACTTT. Its protein product is CASSPLSDYNSPLHF.

The rearrangement joins TRBV11-3 to TRBJ2-1, with D possibly TRBD2 on 7 matching bases. CDR1 is SGHNT and CDR2 is YENEEA in the germline V gene. V was pared by 5 bases and J by 1 base, with 15 bases between. This CDR3 is built from 16 residues. This CDR3 reads CASSQGGGISYNEQFF. In DNA form, the CDR3 reads TGTGCCAGCAGCCAGGGCGGGGGCATTTCCTACAATGAGCAGTTCTTC.

The DNA for the CDR3 is TGTGCCAGCAGCCCGCGACAGAACACCGGGGAGCTGTTTTTT. It yields the protein CASSPRQNTGELFF. This chain connects TRBV11-3 to TRBJ2-2, with no clear D. CDR3 length: 14 amino acids. Trimming pared 5 bases from V and 1 base from J, leaving 8 bases between. Per germline, CDR1 SGHNT and CDR2 YENEEA.

V and J are TRBV30 and TRBJ1-4, with D perhaps TRBD1 (6 bases). CDR1 is GTSNPN, CDR2 SVGIG, per germline (reference sequence). V lost 2 bases, J lost 4 bases, and 11 bases lay in between. CDR3 size: 14 residues. CDR3 sequence reads: CAWSLDSYNEKLFF. CDR3 sequence (DNA): TGTGCCTGGAGTTTGGACAGTTATAATGAAAAACTGTTTTTT.

The chain links TRBV7-9 to TRBJ1-3; possible D gene TRBD1, 6 bases. The V end was cut by 3 bases, the J end by 0 bases, with 9 bases between. This CDR3 has 15 amino acids. Germline lookup yields CDR1 SEHNR and CDR2 FQNEAQ (reference sequence). In DNA, the CDR3 is TGTGCCAGCAGCTTTCCGACAGGCTCTGGAAACACCATATATTTT. Protein sequence: CASSFPTGSGNTIYF.

The chain carries TRBV5-1 and TRBJ2-5; D perhaps matches TRBD2 (6 bases). The germline gives CDR1 SGHRS, CDR2 YFSETQ. V lost 0 bases and J 4 bases, leaving 16 bases between the germline ends. The CDR3 runs to 16 residues. Written as DNA, the CDR3 is TGCGCCAGCAGCTTGGACACTAGCCCTACCTCAGAGACCCAGTACTTC. Protein sequence: CASSLDTSPTSETQYF.

V is TRBV6-5 and J is TRBJ1-1; D might be TRBD1 (5 bases). The CDR3 length is 11 residues. The germline V gene has CDR1 MNHEY and CDR2 SVGAGI. Deletions cut 9 bases from V and 11 bases from J, with 16 bases between. The CDR3 region has the DNA TGTGCCAGTCACCTCGCGGGGCGGGCTTTCTTT. As protein: CASHLAGRAFF.

V gene TRBV30 combines with J gene TRBJ1-3; 7 nucleotides align to TRBD1. CDR1 and CDR2 (germline): GTSNPN, SVGIG (reference sequence). Losses at the gene ends were 3 bases for V and 4 bases for J; bases not matched to a gene: 0. The CDR3 has 12 residues. The CDR3 protein is CAWRGQGNTIYF. The CDR3 DNA is TGTGCCTGGAGGGGACAGGGAAACACCATATATTTT.

V gene TRBV10-3 combines with J gene TRBJ2-1; D possibly corresponds to TRBD1 (6 bases). Germline CDR1 reads ENHRY; CDR2 reads SYGVKD. The CDR3 sequence is 15 residues long. The germline V and J ends were trimmed by 0 bases and 5 bases, with 11 bases remaining between them. As DNA, the CDR3 is TGTGCCATCAGTGAGTCGCAGGGGCTCGACAATGAGCAGTTCTTC. The encoded protein is CAISESQGLDNEQFF.

The chain is built from TRBV9 and TRBJ2-5; D not certain. The CDR3 runs to 15 residues. V was shortened by 0 bases and J by 5 bases, with 14 bases between the two germline ends. CDR1 and CDR2 (germline): SGDLS, YYNGEE. The CDR3 DNA reads as TGTGCCAGCAGCGTAGAGACAACAGCCGGTGAGACCCAGTACTTC. Protein product: CASSVETTAGETQYF.

By share of the sample, this clone is medium-sized (0.01 to 0.1%). V is TRBV5-4 and J is TRBJ1-6; the D gene is possibly TRBD1 (5 bases). The V gene's germline CDR1 is SGHNT and CDR2 YYREEE (reference sequence). The V gene lost 1 base and the J gene lost 9 bases, with 11 bases spanning the gap. This CDR3 comprises 14 residues. DNA of the CDR3: TGTGCCAGCAGCTTGCAGGGCATCGGTTCACCCCTCCACTTT. Translated, it gives CASSLQGIGSPLHF.

The CDR3 region is CASSQVTVGNIQYF. The CDR3 DNA is TGTGCCAGCAGCCAAGTTACAGTGGGAAACATTCAGTACTTC. The chain has TRBV5-8 and TRBJ2-4; no reliable D call. CDR1 and CDR2 from the germline V gene are SGHTS and YDEGEE. The CDR3 contains 14 residues. The V and J ends lost 4 bases and 6 bases respectively, with 14 bases between them.

The chain joins TRBV9 to TRBJ2-5; 10 bases are a match to TRBD1. CDR3 length: 15 residues. The germline V gene has CDR1 SGDLS and CDR2 YYNGEE. The J segment lost 3 bases and the V segment lost 4 bases, leaving 6 bases of the junction unmatched. As DNA, the CDR3 is TGTGCCAGCAGCCCTCGGACAGGGGGTGAAGAGACCCAGTACTTC. This translates into CASSPRTGGEETQYF.

The gene calls are TRBV5-1 and TRBJ2-3, with 7 bases matching TRBD1. J gave up 2 bases and V 4 bases, and 10 bases lay outside the gene matches. CDR3 length: 16 amino acids. Per the germline V gene, CDR1 is SGHRS and CDR2 is YFSETQ. The CDR3 bases are TGCGCCAGCAGCCGATCTCCCGGGACAGACACAGATACGCAGTATTTT. As protein: CASSRSPGTDTDTQYF. The full variable domain, rest sourced from reference TRBV5-1 and TRBJ2-3, is KAGVTQTPRYLIKTRGQQVTLSCSPISGHRSVSWYQQTPGQGLQFLFEYFSETQRNKGNFPGRFSGRQFSNSRSEMNVSTLELGDSALYLCASSRSPGTDTDTQYFGPGTRLTVL.

This clone appeared a few times. J is TRBJ1-6 and V is TRBV9; D uncertain. Germline CDR1 and CDR2: SGDLS and YYNGEE. Trimming pared 1 base from V and 10 bases from J, leaving 6 bases between. This CDR3 is built from 12 residues. The CDR3 is CASSVLGSPLHF. As DNA, the CDR3 is TGTGCCAGCAGCGTATTGGGCTCACCCCTCCACTTT.

J is TRBJ1-5 and V is TRBV27, with TRBD1 matching 8 bases. V trimming: 6 bases; J trimming: 7 bases; junction bases outside the gene matches: 8. This CDR3 is built from 14 residues. Germline V gene sequence: CDR1 MNHEY, CDR2 SMNVEV (reference sequence). The CDR3 coding sequence is TGTGCCAGCAGCGAGCGACAGGGGAGACAGCCCCAGCATTTT. As protein: CASSERQGRQPQHF.

The V call is TRBV3-1 (or the pseudogene TRBV3-2), the J call TRBJ2-1; the D is unclear. V was trimmed by 3 bases and J by 8 bases, leaving 8 bases between them. Germline CDR1 LGHDT, CDR2 YNNKEL (reference sequence). This CDR3 has 12 amino acids. CDR3 bases: TGTGCCAGCAGCCATAGAAATTATGAGCAGTTCTTC. Translating gives CASSHRNYEQFF.

The CDR3 DNA follows: TGTGCCAGCAGGAGAGGACAGGGGGGTCCTGGGGCCAACGTCCTGACTTTC. Protein product: CASRRGQGGPGANVLTF. The V and J genes are TRBV3-1 (or the pseudogene TRBV3-2) and TRBJ2-6, with 10 bases lining up with TRBD1. V shed 6 bases, J shed 2 bases, and the junction held 7 bases outside the gene matches. There are 17 residues in the CDR3. Germline loops: CDR1 LGHDT, CDR2 YNNKEL (reference sequence).

The chain combines TRBV5-1 with TRBJ2-7; the D is unclear. The CDR3 runs to 15 residues. V was trimmed by 0 bases and J by 2 bases, leaving 12 bases between them. Germline CDR1 and CDR2: SGHRS and YFSETQ. In DNA form, the CDR3 reads TGCGCCAGCAGCTTGGGAGGCCAGCCCACCTACGAGCAGTACTTC. It codes for CASSLGGQPTYEQYF.

This chain joins TRBV20-1 and TRBJ2-1; TRBD2 is a possible D gene (5 bases). CDR1 and CDR2 (germline): DFQATT, SNEGSKA (reference sequence). The V gene lost 3 bases and the J gene lost 2 bases, with 11 bases spanning the gap. The CDR3 length is 14 residues. The CDR3 region is CSASAAAPYNEQFF. In DNA, the CDR3 is TGCAGTGCTAGTGCAGCGGCACCCTACAATGAGCAGTTCTTC.

The gene calls are TRBV20-1 and TRBJ2-5; the D gene is possibly TRBD1 (5 bases). V dropped 3 bases and J dropped 1 base, with 6 bases sitting between them. Germline CDR1 and CDR2: DFQATT and SNEGSKA (reference sequence). CDR3 size: 12 residues. This chain's CDR3 is CSASDSQETQYF. For the CDR3, the DNA is TGCAGTGCTAGTGACAGCCAAGAGACCCAGTACTTC.

The rearrangement uses TRBV6-2 or TRBV6-3 and TRBJ2-1, with D possibly matching TRBD2 (5 bases). Germline V gives CDR1 MNHEY, CDR2 SVGEGT. The ends were cut back, 8 bases at V and 7 bases at J, with 15 bases in the middle. This CDR3 has 13 amino acids. DNA for the CDR3: TGTGCCAGCGGTTTTGCGGGTATGAATGAGCAGTTCTTC. It translates to CASGFAGMNEQFF.

The J gene is TRBJ2-2, the V gene TRBV25-1, with 12 bases identical to TRBD1. The germline V gene has CDR1 MGHDK and CDR2 SYGVNS. The CDR3 is 17 amino acids. V was clipped by 1 base and J by 8 bases; unmatched bases: 8. The chain's CDR3 is CASSEWWGQGAPGELFF. CDR3 bases: TGTGCCAGCAGTGAATGGTGGGGACAGGGGGCGCCTGGGGAGCTGTTTTTT.